The 31 T cell receptor beta chains listed next were all sequenced from one sample in a study of T cell repertoires in cytomegalovirus infection (dated by TCRdb to about 2019). Their antigen targets remain unknown. The reads were generated on an Illumina HiSeq 1500. TCRdb reworked the public reads: Q25 trimming with fastp, MiXCR clone assembly, productive beta chains retained. Duplicate CDR3 protein sequences are folded into a single record with the most common DNA and genes. Recorded for this sample are about 700,000 distinct CDR3 sequences; around 30% of them occurred a single time. The ten largest clones take up 18% of the sample. The sample's treatment or condition label, decoded: in vitro stimulation with specific CMV peptide epitopes to enrich CMV-specific T cells. Sequenced material: cultured PBMCs, taken from culture after CMV antigen stimulation. The receptors were sampled from a human donor in good health (CMV status not recorded). Some clones in this sample may be carry-over from other donors' samples.

The V call is TRBV28, the J call TRBJ2-1; 9 bases fit TRBD2. The CDR3 extends over 16 amino acids. Unmatched junction bases numbered 15, after V lost 6 bases and J lost 9 bases. The germline V gene encodes CDR1 MDHEN and CDR2 SYDVKM. CDR3 DNA sequence: TGTGCCAGCAGAGTTCGGGGGACTAGCCCTTCGCTTGAGCAGTTCTTC. Its translation is CASRVRGTSPSLEQFF.

The rearrangement joins TRBV10-3 to TRBJ1-4, with a possible D match to TRBD1 (5 bases). The germline V gene encodes CDR1 ENHRY and CDR2 SYGVKD. The CDR3 length is 12 residues. The V and J ends lost 3 bases and 6 bases respectively, with 5 bases between them. The CDR3 here is CAISEGDEKLFF. In DNA, the CDR3 is TGTGCCATCAGTGAAGGGGATGAAAAACTGTTTTTT.

This clonotype was observed once. One junction end disagrees with the germline gene, perhaps due to a read error. This chain links TRBV7-4 with TRBJ1-6, with a tentative D call TRBD1 (6 bases). This CDR3 spans 14 amino acids. The germline V gene has CDR1 SGHVT and CDR2 SQSDAQ. The CDR3 region is CASSLVQGNSPVHF. In DNA form, the CDR3 reads TGTGCCAGCAGCTTAGTACAGGGTAATTCACCCGTCCACTTT.

This clonotype was observed a few times. V and J are TRBV7-6 and TRBJ1-5; D is unresolved. The CDR3 extends over 13 amino acids. CDR1 and CDR2 (germline): SGHVS, FNYEAQ. Deletions cut 2 bases from V and 6 bases from J, with 8 bases between. DNA for the CDR3: TGTGCCAGCAGCTTATCGGAGGGTCAGCCCCAGCATTTT. Residues: CASSLSEGQPQHF.

There are many counts of this clonotype. This sequence joins TRBV7-2 and TRBJ2-3; D ambiguous. The V end was cut by 4 bases, the J end by 1 base, with 9 bases between. Per the germline V gene, CDR1 is SGHTA and CDR2 is FQGNSA. This CDR3 spans 14 amino acids. This chain's CDR3 is CASSSWIGTDTQYF. The CDR3 nucleotides read TGTGCCAGCAGCTCCTGGATTGGCACAGATACGCAGTATTTT.

The chain has TRBV11-3 and TRBJ2-3; D may be TRBD2 (6 bases). The CDR3 is 13 residues long. Germline V gene sequence: CDR1 SGHNT, CDR2 YENEEA. Trimming left V 5 bases short and J 8 bases short, with 14 bases between. In nucleotides, the CDR3 is TGTGCCAGCAGCCCAACGGAGGGACTTACGCAGTATTTT. Translating it yields CASSPTEGLTQYF.

This clonotype appeared a few times. This chain links TRBV7-2 with TRBJ1-2; maybe TRBD1 (6 bases). The CDR3 consists of 14 residues. V was trimmed by 5 bases and J by 4 bases, leaving 14 bases between them. Germline CDR1 and CDR2: SGHTA and FQGNSA. CDR3 DNA sequence: TGTGCCAGCAGCCGTAGTGGGACACCCTATGGCTACACCTTC. This gives the protein CASSRSGTPYGYTF.

The V call is TRBV7-9, the J call TRBJ2-5, with TRBD2 matching 9 bases. This CDR3 region has 15 residues. Looked up from germline, CDR1 is SEHNR and CDR2 is FQNEAQ (reference sequence). With V trimmed by 5 bases and J by 5 bases, 9 bases remained unmatched. The CDR3 region has the DNA TGTGCCAGCAGCCCACAGGCGGGAGGGTCGGAGACCCAGTACTTC. Translation: CASSPQAGGSETQYF. The variable domain in full, completed from reference TRBV7-9 and TRBJ2-5, reads DTGVSQNPRHKITKRGQNVTFRCDPISEHNRLYWYRQTLGQGPEFLTYFQNEAQLEKSRLLSDRFSAERPKGSFSTLEIQRTEQGDSAMYLCASSPQAGGSETQYFGPGTRLLVL.

This clonotype came up many times. This chain links TRBV7-2 with TRBJ1-2; D call uncertain. Looked up from germline, CDR1 is SGHTA and CDR2 is FQGNSA. This CDR3 contains 14 residues. V dropped 8 bases and J dropped 1 base, with 14 bases sitting between them. This CDR3 is CASCPENNNYGYTF. The CDR3 coding sequence is TGTGCCAGCTGCCCGGAGAACAATAACTATGGCTACACCTTC. Full variable domain (missing parts from reference TRBV7-2 and TRBJ1-2): GAGVSQSPSNKVTEKGKDVELRCDPISGHTALYWYRQSLGQGLEFLIYFQGNSAPDKSGLPSDRFSAERTGGSVSTLTIQRTQQEDSAVYLCASCPENNNYGYTFGSGTRLTVV.

This clonotype was counted between two and nine times. The chain couples TRBV7-2 to TRBJ2-3; the match to TRBD2 covers 8 bases. V lost 5 bases to trimming and J lost 1 base; unmatched junction nucleotides: 11. This CDR3 is built from 17 residues. Germline V gene data show CDR1 as SGHTA and CDR2 as FQGNSA. This chain's CDR3 is CASSPRGSGARTDTQYF. For the CDR3, the DNA is TGTGCCAGCAGCCCAAGGGGTAGCGGGGCCCGCACAGATACGCAGTATTTT.

This clonotype was counted many times. The chain recombines TRBV7-2 with TRBJ2-1; TRBD2 aligns across 10 bases. Losses at the gene ends were 7 bases for V and 0 bases for J; bases not matched to a gene: 6. Germline CDR1 reads SGHTA; CDR2 reads FQGNSA. The CDR3 is made up of 16 amino acids. The CDR3 is CASTLTSGFSYNEQFF. CDR3 in DNA: TGTGCCAGCACCCTGACTAGCGGGTTCTCCTACAATGAGCAGTTCTTC.

The chain links TRBV12-3 or TRBV12-4 to TRBJ2-7, with D possibly TRBD1 on 7 matching bases. The CDR3 has 12 amino acids. V shed 6 bases and J shed 5 bases, with 11 bases lying between them. For the CDR3, the DNA is TGTGCCAGCAGGACAGGGAGGAACGAGCAGTACTTC. Translation gives CASRTGRNEQYF.

The gene calls are TRBV6-2 or TRBV6-3 and TRBJ1-2, with a tentative D call TRBD1 (5 bases). V was clipped by 6 bases and J by 6 bases, with 17 bases between them. CDR1 MNHEY and CDR2 SVGEGT come from the germline V gene. This CDR3 spans 14 amino acids. This CDR3 is CASRISGKRDGYTF. CDR3 in DNA: TGTGCCAGCAGGATATCAGGGAAGCGGGATGGCTACACCTTC.

The chain joins TRBV12-5 to TRBJ2-7; 8 nucleotides align to TRBD2. Trimming removed 0 bases from V and 2 bases from J; junction bases left unmatched: 9. The CDR3 extends over 17 amino acids. Germline-derived CDR1 and CDR2 are LGHNT and FRNRAP. This CDR3 reads CASGLVPSAGDPYEQYF. The CDR3, as DNA: TGTGCTAGTGGTTTGGTACCCTCAGCGGGGGATCCCTACGAGCAGTACTTC.

As DNA, the CDR3 is TGTGCCAGCAGACAGTGGATCCTTACCCACGAGCAGTACTTC. Translating it yields CASRQWILTHEQYF. The J gene is TRBJ2-7, the V gene TRBV11-2; no clear D. V shed 6 bases and J shed 5 bases, with 17 bases lying between them. This CDR3 region has 14 residues. Germline values: CDR1 SGHAT, CDR2 FQNNGV.

This clonotype has just a few counts. V gene TRBV7-6 combines with J gene TRBJ2-7; 7 nucleotides agree with TRBD1. This CDR3 comprises 16 residues. The V gene's germline CDR1 is SGHVS and CDR2 FNYEAQ. V was clipped by 5 bases and J by 2 bases; unmatched bases: 12. The CDR3 DNA is TGTGCCAGCAGCCCCCAGACAGGGCCCCTCACCTACGAGCAGTACTTC. Its translation: CASSPQTGPLTYEQYF.

The V and J genes are TRBV27 and TRBJ2-1, with D possibly being TRBD1 or TRBD2 (5 bases each). The germline CDR1 and CDR2 sequences are MNHEY and SMNVEV (reference sequence). The CDR3 is 15 residues long. V was cut by 4 bases and J by 5 bases, with 15 bases left in between. The CDR3 nucleotides are TGTGCCAGCAGTTCACCCGGGACGGTAGACAATGAGCAGTTCTTC. Protein product: CASSSPGTVDNEQFF.

This clonotype was counted a few times. This rearrangement joins TRBV7-2 to TRBJ1-3; the D is unclear. The CDR3 contains 15 residues. The germline gives CDR1 SGHTA, CDR2 FQGNSA. V shed 2 bases and J shed 0 bases, with 8 bases lying between them. CDR3 sequence: CASSLRVLSGNTIYF. The CDR3 bases are TGTGCCAGCAGCTTACGGGTCCTCTCTGGAAACACCATATATTTT.

This clonotype has at least ten counts. This sequence joins TRBV7-2 and TRBJ2-1, with TRBD1 matching 9 bases. The CDR3 loop spans 16 amino acids. From germline, CDR1 is SGHTA and CDR2 FQGNSA. With 0 bases clipped from V and 2 bases from J, the junction kept 2 bases outside the gene matches. CDR3 coding DNA: TGTGCCAGCAGCTTAGCCGGGACAGGGACCTACAATGAGCAGTTCTTC. It is translated as CASSLAGTGTYNEQFF. Full variable domain (rest looked up from reference TRBV7-2 and TRBJ2-1): GAGVSQSPSNKVTEKGKDVELRCDPISGHTALYWYRQSLGQGLEFLIYFQGNSAPDKSGLPSDRFSAERTGGSVSTLTIQRTQQEDSAVYLCASSLAGTGTYNEQFFGPGTRLTVL.

This clonotype came up a few times. The chain has TRBV11-2 and TRBJ2-1; tentatively, D is TRBD1 or TRBD2 (5 bases each). The CDR3 is made up of 15 amino acids. Deletions cut 8 bases from V and 1 base from J, with 15 bases between. CDR1 is SGHAT, CDR2 FQNNGV, per germline. The CDR3 spells CASRLGGWSYNEQFF. CDR3 sequence (DNA): TGTGCCAGCCGTCTTGGGGGATGGTCCTACAATGAGCAGTTCTTC.

V and J are TRBV7-2 and TRBJ2-1, with a tentative D call TRBD1 (5 bases). The CDR3 extends over 15 amino acids. Deletions cut 5 bases from V and 0 bases from J, with 11 bases between. Per the germline V gene, CDR1 is SGHTA and CDR2 is FQGNSA. CDR3 amino acids: CASSPTDHSYNEQFF. Here the CDR3 DNA reads TGTGCCAGCAGCCCGACAGACCACTCCTACAATGAGCAGTTCTTC.

The chain joins TRBV6-2 or TRBV6-3 to TRBJ1-6; possible D gene TRBD1, 5 bases. The CDR3 sequence is 15 residues long. Germline V gene lookup returns CDR1 MNHEY and CDR2 SVGEGT. Trimming took 5 bases from V and 8 from J, leaving 16 bases between them. The CDR3 DNA reads TGTGCCAGCAGTCGACCCGGGGCGAGGGATTCACCCCTCCACTTT. It translates to CASSRPGARDSPLHF.

There are a few counts of this clonotype. This chain joins TRBV7-8 and TRBJ1-6; D is undetermined. The germline V gene has CDR1 SGHVS and CDR2 FQNEAQ. V gave up 2 bases and J gave up 10 bases, with 9 bases separating them. The CDR3 loop spans 13 amino acids. The CDR3 DNA reads as TGTGCCAGCAGCTTACAAGTCACGTCACCCCTCCACTTT. Translating it yields CASSLQVTSPLHF.

In its sample, this clonotype was seen a few times. The J gene is TRBJ1-2, the V gene TRBV13; 7 bases line up with TRBD1. V lost 4 bases and J lost 3; bases outside the gene matches: 5. CDR1 and CDR2 (germline): PRHDT, FYEKMQ (reference sequence). The CDR3 is made up of 14 amino acids. The CDR3 spells CASSSLGTDYGYTF. CDR3 coding DNA: TGTGCCAGCAGCTCCCTAGGGACAGACTATGGCTACACCTTC. Based on the CDR3 plus reference TRBV13 and TRBJ1-2, the full variable domain is AAGVIQSPRHLIKEKRETATLKCYPIPRHDTVYWYQQGPGQDPQFLISFYEKMQSDKGSIPDRFSAQQFSDYHSELNMSSLELGDSALYFCASSSLGTDYGYTFGSGTRLTVV.

The V and J genes are TRBV6-6 and TRBJ2-3; D gene unclear. The V gene lost 4 bases and the J gene lost 3 bases, with 11 bases spanning the gap. This CDR3 is built from 14 residues. Germline CDR1 and CDR2: MNHNY and SVGAGI (reference sequence). This CDR3 reads CASSFGSQTDTQYF. DNA of the CDR3: TGTGCCAGCAGTTTCGGATCACAAACAGATACGCAGTATTTT.

This clonotype came up a few times. V is TRBV11-2 and J is TRBJ2-1; no reliable D call. Trimming took off 1 base at V and 5 bases at J, with 6 bases between the two ends. CDR1 is SGHAT, CDR2 FQNNGV, per germline. The CDR3 runs to 13 residues. The CDR3 DNA is TGTGCCAGCAGCTTAGTTTCTGACAATGAGCAGTTCTTC. Translating it yields CASSLVSDNEQFF.

This rearrangement joins TRBV6-1 to TRBJ1-1; D ambiguous. Germline CDR1 is MNHNS and CDR2 is SASEGT. Trimming shortened V by 1 base and J by 7 bases, and 4 bases separated the two germline ends. This CDR3 spans 11 amino acids. The CDR3 sequence is CASSEEVEAFF. In nucleotides, the CDR3 is TGTGCCAGCAGTGAAGAGGTTGAAGCTTTCTTT.

This clonotype was observed many times. The chain has TRBV12-3 or TRBV12-4 and TRBJ2-3, with 9 bases identical to TRBD1. The V segment lost 6 bases and the J segment 0 bases; nucleotides outside the gene matches: 19. This CDR3 is built from 20 residues. CDR3 bases: TGTGCCAGCAGACGCCCATCCAGGGACAGGGTTTTCGCTAGCACAGATACGCAGTATTTT. Translated, it gives CASRRPSRDRVFASTDTQYF.

The V call is TRBV10-3, the J call TRBJ1-2; a possible D gene is TRBD1 (6 bases). Germline assignment: CDR1 ENHRY and CDR2 SYGVKD. This CDR3 region has 13 residues. V gave up 6 bases and J gave up 4 bases, with 12 bases separating them. This CDR3 reads CAIRIQGTYGYTF. The CDR3 region has the DNA TGTGCCATCAGGATACAGGGAACCTATGGCTACACCTTC.

The chain recombines TRBV6-2 or TRBV6-3 with TRBJ1-1; no definite D call. Germline assignment: CDR1 MNHEY and CDR2 SVGEGT. The V end lost 6 bases, the J end lost 1 base, and 9 bases lay between the germline ends. This CDR3 spans 13 amino acids. CDR3 sequence (DNA): TGTGCCAGCAGCCACGGGTCGAACACTGAAGCTTTCTTT. This translates into CASSHGSNTEAFF.

The chain recombines TRBV6-1 with TRBJ2-3; D is perhaps TRBD2 (7 bases). V was cut by 5 bases and J by 4 bases, with 19 bases left in between. CDR1 and CDR2 (germline): MNHNS, SASEGT. The CDR3 runs 16 residues. The CDR3 protein is CASSPSHGGGPDTQYF. The CDR3, as DNA: TGTGCCAGCAGTCCATCCCATGGGGGGGGGCCAGATACGCAGTATTTT.